A single T cell receptor (beta chain) is shown here with its context. It lacks a known antigen. Library preparation employed the immunoSEQ multiplex PCR assay. For the multiplex PCR, a mixture combining 60 forward primers for TCR Vbeta segments and 13 reverse primers for TCR Jbeta segments was used. Amplification of the CDR3 region of rearranged TCR beta genes was performed with a multiplex PCR assay on genomic DNA. Amplified TCR beta libraries were sequenced as 87-base-pair reads on the Illumina HiSeq System. The original methods were these. A later analysis counted around 72 million unique TCR beta chains across the 600 to 850 repertoires, and around 9.9 million of these chains were shared by at least two donors. Raw reads were error-corrected and collapsed into unique sequences by a nearest-neighbor algorithm in which closely related sequences were merged to remove PCR and sequencing errors. Alignment of CDR3 sequences to IMGT reference sequences was used to assign V, D and J gene segments. For a sequence to be retained, a match of at least six nucleotides to both a V gene segment and a J gene segment was required. A rearrangement was called productive if the CDR3 had no stop codons and remained in frame with V and J, and every other rearrangement was called non-productive. CDR3 was defined by IMGT convention, running from the second conserved V-encoded cysteine to the conserved J-encoded phenylalanine. The earlier analysis of some 550 of the donors excluded any sequence lacking an unambiguous match to a single V gene segment. An earlier analysis of several hundred of the donors called V segments functional above 56.7% productive rearrangements and segregating when the between-donor standard deviation exceeded 5%. A statistical classification framework was developed to diagnose cytomegalovirus status using the catalog of TCR beta chain sequences. In a later analysis, V and J genes were assigned by comparing TCR nucleotide sequences against IMGT/GENE-DB human TR gene sequences. A later analysis assigned CDR3 sequences and most-parsimonious VDJ recombination scenarios with the TCRdist pipeline. In a later analysis, each TCR beta chain was defined by its CDR3 amino acid sequence together with its V-gene family, and reads without a unique V-gene family were excluded. In a later analysis, 500 to 650 highly shared, low-generation-probability nucleotide sequences were removed to address suspected cross-contamination and a sequencing artifact. For each public chain, a later analysis derived a clonal expansion index from normalized ranks of inferred template counts within each repertoire. A later analysis computed generation probabilities with a VDJ recombination model fitted to out-of-frame rearrangements, and checked the results against IGoR. In a later analysis, hypergeometric tests were used to score TCR-TCR, TCR-HLA and TCR-CMV co-occurrence, with a repertoire-size bias correction applied to TCR pairs. In a later analysis, false discovery rates were estimated by permuting HLA or CMV assignments 20 times. In a later analysis, co-occurring TCRs were grouped using DBSCAN, and TCRdist sequence similarity was added for clustering within HLA-allele-positive subsets. Repertoires with fewer than 30,000 or more than 120,000 public chains were left out of co-occurrence clustering, as were about five repertoires with anomalous nucleotide sharing. The table comes from immuneACCESS by way of TCRdb, which keeps in-frame sequences with V and J called. Part of the clones is missing from these tables; in studies checked, under half for an unresolved V gene and the rest for unknown reasons. The V and J calls and clone size are taken from that table; D and trimming were inferred from the DNA. This specimen's table enumerates roughly 100,000 clones. The top ten clones comprise about 3% of the sample.

The data were obtained in a study of cytomegalovirus exposure and HLA in healthy donors (dated by TCRdb to 2017 to 2019). Turning to the overall study: An earlier analysis of roughly 570 of the donors reported 276 Gb of sequence data and around 120 million unique TCR beta sequences obtained from approximately 180 million T cells. Of the roughly 400 genotyped donors, less than 85% were placed in the genetic ancestry cluster associated with self-reported Caucasian donors. HLA typing included class I and class II loci at four-digit resolution. The study aimed to test whether cataloging public T cell receptors could reveal signatures of past pathogen exposure. To decide whether each TCR beta V gene segment behaved as functional or pseudogenic, an earlier analysis of some 600 of the donors relied on high-throughput TCR beta sequencing. Approximately 310 gigabases of sequencing data and 70 million to 100 million unique TCR sequences were included in an early release covering several hundred HLA-typed donors. The study profiled the T cell repertoires of fewer than 850 subjects by immunosequencing and related them to cytomegalovirus serostatus. The later analysis used no new phenotypic data to find candidate immune exposures, relying instead on TCR beta sequences and their occurrence across donors. Every discovery cohort repertoire had been produced on one sequencing platform. Donor age, sex, ethnicity and CMV serostatus were collected together with the repertoire data. A separate validation cohort of approximately 130 different subjects was used in addition to the roughly 640-subject first cohort. A later analysis re-analyzed previously published TCR beta repertoires from 666 donors and added high-resolution HLA genotyping to study TCR occurrence patterns. The number of donors typed differed by locus, with roughly 620-630 for A, B, C, DRB1 and DQB1, about 500 for DQA1, some 570 for DPA1, and around 450 for DPB1. High-throughput TCR immunosequencing, statistical association of individual TCRs with disease status, and machine learning were combined to predict cytomegalovirus infection status. Across some 400 genotyped donors of the cohort, an average of approximately 240,000 unique TCR beta nucleotide sequences per donor were sequenced, and around 20% of those sequences were non-productive. A later genetic analysis used genome-wide SNP genotypes for about 55% of the 666 donors, treating that subset as a discovery cohort. Roughly five DR-DQ haplotypes were treated as single units for association and clustering because of strong linkage in the cohort. Results and caveats for the whole study, not just this receptor: Because HLA typing was missing for some donors at each locus, association tests included only the typed subset. This cohort had only TCR beta chains sequenced, and the lack of alpha or paired-chain data limited which features could be detected. Linkage disequilibrium might explain the correlated functional status among segregating V segments, but an unknown experimental factor could not be ruled out. Roughly uniform sequencing depth across donors was assumed in presence/absence analyses, although this assumption may not hold. In a later genetic analysis, a missense DCLRE1C variant was associated with V-gene and J-gene trimming of TCR beta chains, and the association was replicated in an independent cohort. The study gave a list of about 160 TCR beta chains associated with cytomegalovirus. According to a later analysis, parvovirus B19, influenza, CMV and Epstein-Barr virus appeared linked to several top co-occurrence clusters. A later analysis associated about 16,000 TCR beta sequences with specific HLA alleles at a false discovery rate of 0.05. In a later analysis, HLA-associated TCR beta chains showed more clonal expansion and lower generation probabilities than non-associated chains that were equally common. A later analysis found that TCR association rates varied across HLA loci, with DRB1 alleles showing the most associated TCRs and HLA-C alleles the fewest. For the cohort, immune exposure information was limited to CMV serostatus. Broadly in line with IMGT annotations, most TCR beta V segments showed up in productive rearrangements about 87% or about 30% of the time in an earlier analysis of several hundred of the donors. Most TCR sequences were observed very rarely across donors, whereas some public TCRs were present in many individuals. In a later genetic analysis, fewer N-insertions in productive TCRs were reported among donors in an Asian-associated ancestry cluster than the approximately 670-donor mean. When HLA alleles, especially DR and DQ, strongly co-occurred, attributing TCR associations to individual alleles was difficult. Because counts were too low, more than 15 rarely observed V segments, including chromosome 9 orphons, were excluded from the earlier analysis of 587 of the donors. According to the authors, the approach could potentially be generalized to other disease states and immunological phenotypes. In vitro tests confirmed that a few of the cytomegalovirus-associated TCR beta chains recognize cytomegalovirus antigens. Cytomegalovirus status was reported to be diagnosed by the classifier with high specificity and sensitivity in both the original and validation cohorts. A cluster of highly shared sequence variants was judged likely to be a technical artifact of the sequencing pipeline. A further reported finding was that TCR beta sequences accurately predicted the HLA-A and HLA-B alleles for most subjects in the first cohort. Most CMV-associated TCR beta chains appeared to be HLA-restricted in a later analysis, and the HLA associations seemed to be driven largely by CMV exposure.

The cohort was made up of approximately 670 healthy bone marrow donors. At the time of sampling, every cohort member was nominally healthy, though immune exposures that went unrecorded were likely present. The donor was CMV seronegative and was included in the group of hundreds of seronegative cohort members. Every donor gave a peripheral blood sample, and the peripheral blood mononuclear cells from that sample were used for TCR beta sequencing. Genomic DNA extraction from the blood cell samples was performed with the Qiagen DNeasy Blood Extraction Kit. The origin of this receptor is a man aged 35 to 55 in good health and CMV-seronegative. The sequencing sample was made of PBMCs.

The DNA reads as follows: TGTGCCAGCTCAACTGATCTCCAAGAGACCCAGTACTTC. Translated, it reads CASSTDLQETQYF. This chain is built from TRBV18 and TRBJ2-5; no D gene call is confident. The germline V gene encodes CDR1 KGHSH and CDR2 LQKENI. The V end loses 5 bases and the J end loses 1 base, and a stretch of 8 bases separates them. Taken from cysteine to phenylalanine, the CDR3 has 13 residues. This entry keeps only the CDR3 DNA: 39 bases, framed from base 1.